Listed below are T cell receptor beta chains from one sample, sequenced in a study of CD8+ T cells in alopecia areata. This table comes from immunoSEQ multiplex PCR, and its TCRdb copy is limited to in-frame clones, with some not included. The repertoire consists of 110,000 to 150,000 clones, with roughly 80% occurring once and the leading ten covering 25%. The sequenced sample was CD8+ T cells sorted from blood, obtained at week 4, from a patient treated with tofacitinib. These receptors all stem from a human donor with alopecia areata. Both conserved end residues are trimmed from each CDR3. A D gene is named only where the DNA matches it firmly.

V: TRBV18
J: TRBJ2-1
D: -
CDR3: ASSPPTGSYEQF

V: TRBV7-9
J: TRBJ2-1
D: -
CDR3: ASSFPGTRQDEQF

V: TRBV11-2
J: TRBJ2-5
D: -
CDR3: ASSLDPWTYRQETQY

V: TRBV29-1
J: TRBJ2-5
D: TRBD1
CDR3: SVEPGQGGETQY

V: TRBV7-2
J: TRBJ2-7
D: -
CDR3: ASSRTDYEQY

V: TRBV29-1
J: TRBJ2-7
D: TRBD1
CDR3: SVEAGGASYEQY

V: TRBV6-5
J: TRBJ2-1
D: -
CDR3: ASSSMGVNEQF

V: TRBV7-9
J: TRBJ2-1
D: -
CDR3: ASSASGTPWEQF

V: TRBV21-1
J: TRBJ2-5
D: -
CDR3: ASSKARWEGPQETQY

V: TRBV7-8
J: TRBJ2-5
D: TRBD2
CDR3: ASSLSGSSGGRQTQY

V: TRBV7-2
J: TRBJ2-7
D: TRBD2
CDR3: ASSLESSGYPTYEQY

V: TRBV5-6
J: TRBJ2-2
D: -
CDR3: ASSATGPYRTSNTGELF

V: TRBV2
J: TRBJ2-2
D: TRBD1
CDR3: ASSAGGNTGELF

V: TRBV9
J: TRBJ2-7
D: -
CDR3: ASSPGPNYEQY

V: TRBV27
J: TRBJ2-1
D: TRBD1
CDR3: ASSLRDRSLF

V: TRBV6-5
J: TRBJ2-7
D: -
CDR3: ASSYSQYEQY

V: TRBV7-3
J: TRBJ2-3
D: TRBD2
CDR3: ASSPLAGGLADTQY

V: TRBV15
J: TRBJ1-5
D: -
CDR3: ATSSREEGSNQPQH

V: TRBV4-1
J: TRBJ2-5
D: -
CDR3: ASSQHRGAAQETQY

V: TRBV7-9
J: TRBJ1-3
D: -
CDR3: ASSLAGGRDGNTIY

V: TRBV7-9
J: TRBJ2-7
D: -
CDR3: ASSLGGIPYEQY

V: TRBV4-1
J: TRBJ2-7
D: -
CDR3: ASSQQGNYEQY

V: TRBV4-1
J: TRBJ2-1
D: -
CDR3: ASSQSVTSNEQF

V: TRBV29-1
J: TRBJ2-5
D: -
CDR3: SVEDQQGSETQY

V: TRBV7-2
J: TRBJ2-5
D: TRBD1
CDR3: ASSWTGGQETQY

V: TRBV6-6
J: TRBJ1-1
D: -
CDR3: ASKMRMNTEAF

V: TRBV2
J: TRBJ2-5
D: TRBD2
CDR3: ASSEASGAETQY

V: TRBV4-2
J: TRBJ2-7
D: TRBD1
CDR3: ASSQGTGREQY

V: TRBV4-2
J: TRBJ2-1
D: TRBD2
CDR3: ASSQEGSGGYNEQF

V: TRBV27
J: TRBJ2-7
D: -
CDR3: ASSLGPPYEQY

V: TRBV29-1
J: TRBJ2-7
D: -
CDR3: SVEGWGPSYEQY

V: TRBV7-6
J: TRBJ2-5
D: TRBD2
CDR3: ASSSWTSQGETQY

V: TRBV15
J: TRBJ1-2
D: -
CDR3: ATSSGGSYYGYT

V: TRBV2
J: TRBJ2-1
D: TRBD1
CDR3: ASGEGTGGENEQF

V: TRBV19
J: TRBJ2-1
D: -
CDR3: ASIAGSSEQF